Listed here are 3 T cell receptor beta chains from one sample, sequenced in a study of response to subunit inactivated influenza vaccine. Each CDR3 protein is one row after TCRdb ran MiXCR on the RT-PCR reads. There are around 650,000 distinct CDR3 sequences in the sample; about a sixth occur only once, and roughly 11% lies in the top ten. The sequencing here drew on PBMCs from blood, taken 11 to 12 days after vaccination. These receptors all stem from a man aged 50-59 years who received an inactivated influenza vaccine.

The chain carries TRBV18 and TRBJ1-3, with D possibly matching TRBD1 (6 bases). V lost 3 bases and J lost 2, with 11 bases in between. Germline loops: CDR1 KGHSH, CDR2 LQKENI. This CDR3 has 15 amino acids. The CDR3 region is CASSPEAGAGNTIYF. Here the CDR3 DNA reads TGTGCCAGCTCACCGGAGGCAGGGGCTGGAAACACCATATATTTT.

The chain recombines TRBV4-3 with TRBJ1-4; perhaps TRBD1 as D (5 bases). The CDR3 sequence is 15 residues long. The germline CDR1 and CDR2 sequences are LGHNA and YSLEER. V lost 1 base to trimming and J lost 5 bases, with 11 bases between them. Here the CDR3 DNA reads TGCGCCAGCAGCCAAGCTGTGACAGAAAATGAAAAACTGTTTTTT. Protein: CASSQAVTENEKLFF.

This clonotype occurred many times. The chain recombines TRBV6-5 with TRBJ2-5; tentatively, D is TRBD1 (5 bases). Germline loops: CDR1 MNHEY, CDR2 SVGAGI. The CDR3 totals 15 residues. The V gene lost 2 bases and the J gene lost 1 base, with 11 bases spanning the gap. As DNA, the CDR3 is TGTGCCAGCAGTTACCTCGACAGCCGCCAAGAGACCCAGTACTTC. It translates to CASSYLDSRQETQYF.